This T cell receptor beta chain was found in a study of blood T cell repertoires in COVID-19. Overall study: Spain, Italy and the United States supplied samples that represented acute and convalescent COVID-19. PBMCs, B-cell-depleted T cells, or T cells were the source of the cDNA or gDNA that made up the material.

Germline V CDR1 and CDR2: MGHDK, SYGVNS. V was cut by 4 bases and J by 3 bases, with 9 bases left in between. The CDR3 contains 14 residues. In the authors' methods: Cell counts per sample came from amplifying reference gene primers. Produced via immunoSEQ multiplex PCR; TCRdb's table is partial and in-frame only. That table supplies the V and J calls and clone size; D and trimming were determined from the DNA. The sample carries 100,000 to 110,000 clones, around 90% recorded once. This clone came up a few times. The TCR comes from a human donor in a cohort sampled during active COVID-19. This chain uses TRBV25-1 with TRBJ2-2; possibly TRBD2 for D (5 bases). What was sequenced was peripheral blood. Here the CDR3 DNA reads TGTGCCAGCAGTGCTGAAGCGGACACCGGGGAGCTGTTTTTT. Amino acids: CASSAEADTGELFF.